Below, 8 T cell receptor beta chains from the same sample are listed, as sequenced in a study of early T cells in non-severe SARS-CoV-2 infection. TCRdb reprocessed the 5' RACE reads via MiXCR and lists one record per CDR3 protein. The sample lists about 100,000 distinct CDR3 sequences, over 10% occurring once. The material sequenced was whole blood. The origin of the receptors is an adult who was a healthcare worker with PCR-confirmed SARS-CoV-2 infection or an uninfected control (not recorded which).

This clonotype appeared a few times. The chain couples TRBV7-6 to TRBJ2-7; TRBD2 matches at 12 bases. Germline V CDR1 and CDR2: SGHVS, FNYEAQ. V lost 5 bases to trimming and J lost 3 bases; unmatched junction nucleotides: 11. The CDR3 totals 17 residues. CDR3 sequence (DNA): TGTGCCAGCAGCGAAACTAGCGGGGGGACCCGGCGCTACGAGCAGTACTTC. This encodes CASSETSGGTRRYEQYF.

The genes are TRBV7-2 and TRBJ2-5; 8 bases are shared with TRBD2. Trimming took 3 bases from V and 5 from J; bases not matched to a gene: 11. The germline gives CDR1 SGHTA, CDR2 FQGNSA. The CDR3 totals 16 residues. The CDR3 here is CASSLVGSGRRETQYF. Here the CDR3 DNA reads TGTGCCAGCAGCTTGGTGGGGAGCGGGAGACGGGAGACCCAGTACTTC.

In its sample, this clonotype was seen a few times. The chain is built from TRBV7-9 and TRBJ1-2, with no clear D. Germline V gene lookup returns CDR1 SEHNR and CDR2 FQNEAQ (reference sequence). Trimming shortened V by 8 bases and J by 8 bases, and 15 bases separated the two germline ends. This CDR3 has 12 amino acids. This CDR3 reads CASRRTRRGYTF. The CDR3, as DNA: TGTGCCAGCCGGAGGACCCGAAGAGGCTACACCTTC.

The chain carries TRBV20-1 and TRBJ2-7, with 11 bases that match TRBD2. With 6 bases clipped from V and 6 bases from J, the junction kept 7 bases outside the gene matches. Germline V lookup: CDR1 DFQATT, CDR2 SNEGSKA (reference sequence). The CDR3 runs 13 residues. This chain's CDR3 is CSAQTSGVVEQYF. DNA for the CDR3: TGCAGTGCACAGACTAGCGGGGTCGTCGAGCAGTACTTC.

For the CDR3, the DNA is TGTGCCAGCAGCCTGACTAGCGAAACCTACAATGAGCAGTTCTTC. Protein sequence: CASSLTSETYNEQFF. The chain employs TRBV5-5 and TRBJ2-1, with TRBD2 matching over 8 bases. The CDR3 contains 15 residues. Germline values: CDR1 SGHKS, CDR2 YYEKEE (reference sequence). V dropped 4 bases and J dropped 2; count of bases not matched to a gene: 5. The variable domain in full, with the rest retrieved from reference TRBV5-5 and TRBJ2-1, is DAGVTQSPTHLIKTRGQQVTLRCSPISGHKSVSWYQQVLGQGPQFIFQYYEKEERGRGNFPDRFSARQFPNYSSELNVNALLLGDSALYLCASSLTSETYNEQFFGPGTRLTVL.

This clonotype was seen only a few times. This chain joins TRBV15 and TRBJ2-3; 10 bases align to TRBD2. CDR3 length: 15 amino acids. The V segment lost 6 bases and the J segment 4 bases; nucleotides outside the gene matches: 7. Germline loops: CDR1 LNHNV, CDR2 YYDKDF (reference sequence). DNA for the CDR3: TGTGCCACCAGTATCAAGCGGGAGGGCGCAGATACGCAGTATTTT. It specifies CATSIKREGADTQYF.

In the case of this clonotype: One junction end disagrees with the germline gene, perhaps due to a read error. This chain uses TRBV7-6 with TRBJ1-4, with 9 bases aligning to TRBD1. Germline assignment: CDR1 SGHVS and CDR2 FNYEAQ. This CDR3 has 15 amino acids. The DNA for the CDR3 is TGTGCCAGCAGCCGTACCGGGACAGGGCGCGAAAATCTGTTTTTT. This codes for CASSRTGTGRENLFF.

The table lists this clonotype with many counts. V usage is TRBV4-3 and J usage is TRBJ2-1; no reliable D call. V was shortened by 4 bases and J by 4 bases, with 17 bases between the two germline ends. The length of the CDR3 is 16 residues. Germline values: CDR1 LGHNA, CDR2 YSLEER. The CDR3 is CASSRADRAPYNEQFF. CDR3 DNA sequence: TGCGCCAGCAGCCGAGCCGACCGTGCTCCTTACAATGAGCAGTTCTTC.